This T cell receptor beta chain derives from a study of cytomegalovirus exposure and HLA in healthy donors. Study-level points and caveats: Fewer than 20,000 TCR beta sequences were associated with HLA alleles at 0.05 false discovery rate in a later analysis. Researchers reported that three CMV-associated chains were confirmed in vitro as CMV antigen-specific.

It was healthy bone marrow donors who served as donors. Comment on this clone: The antigen remains undetermined.

The PCR ran on 60 Vbeta and 13 Jbeta primers. The table came from immunoSEQ multiplex PCR; TCRdb's copy has only in-frame clones and leaves some out. The table records about 96,000 clones, around 79% of them present only once. Per germline, CDR1 MNHNS and CDR2 SASEGT. The CDR3 is 15 residues long. The ends lost 5 bases at V and 6 bases at J; junction bases unmatched: 8. Input material: PBMCs. The genes are TRBV6-1 and TRBJ2-7; 12 bases map to TRBD1. The clonotype was recovered from a female donor in good health and CMV-seropositive. CDR3 loop: CASSSAGTGGFEQYF. In nucleotides, the CDR3 is TGTGCCAGCAGTAGCGCCGGGACAGGGGGCTTCGAGCAGTACTTC.